The TCR beta chain described here comes from a study of T cells in narcolepsy. Study-wide results and caveats: Same-patient CSF and blood CD4+ T cell clonotypes included HCRT-specific and TRIB2-specific autoreactive ones. Autoreactive clone sequences were missing from some blood memory CD4+ repertoires.

Data came from immunoSEQ multiplex PCR; TCRdb stores just in-frame clones and leaves some out. The sample has tens of thousands of clones, about 83% seen once. Points on this clone: Antigen specificity is unknown.

Sequenced material: CD45RA- memory CD4+ T cells from PBMCs. This receptor was identified in a human donor with narcolepsy.

The CDR3 is CASRLIQGGNTEAFF. In DNA, the CDR3 is TGTGCCAGCAGACTCATACAGGGCGGGAACACTGAAGCTTTCTTT. This chain links TRBV6-5 with TRBJ1-1; D is possibly TRBD1 (6 bases). The length of the CDR3 is 15 residues. The V and J ends lost 6 bases and 1 base respectively, with 15 bases between them. The V gene's germline CDR1 is MNHEY and CDR2 SVGAGI.